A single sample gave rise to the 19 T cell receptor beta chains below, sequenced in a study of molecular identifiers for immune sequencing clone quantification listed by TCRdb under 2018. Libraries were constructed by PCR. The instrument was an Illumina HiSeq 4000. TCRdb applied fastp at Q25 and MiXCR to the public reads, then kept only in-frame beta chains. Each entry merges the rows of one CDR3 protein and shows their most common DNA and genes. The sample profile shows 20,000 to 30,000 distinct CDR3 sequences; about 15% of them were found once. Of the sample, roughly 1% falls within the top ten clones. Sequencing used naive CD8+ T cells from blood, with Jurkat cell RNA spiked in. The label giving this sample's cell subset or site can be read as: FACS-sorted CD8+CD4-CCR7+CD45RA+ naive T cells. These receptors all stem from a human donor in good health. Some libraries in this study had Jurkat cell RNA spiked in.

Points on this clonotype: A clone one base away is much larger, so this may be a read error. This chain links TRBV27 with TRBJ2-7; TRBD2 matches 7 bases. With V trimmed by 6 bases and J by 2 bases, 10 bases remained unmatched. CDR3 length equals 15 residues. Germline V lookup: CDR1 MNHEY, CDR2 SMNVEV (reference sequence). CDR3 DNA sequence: TGTGCCAGCAGCCCAGTGGGAGGGCCCCCCTACGAGCAGTACTTC. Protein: CASSPVGGPPYEQYF.

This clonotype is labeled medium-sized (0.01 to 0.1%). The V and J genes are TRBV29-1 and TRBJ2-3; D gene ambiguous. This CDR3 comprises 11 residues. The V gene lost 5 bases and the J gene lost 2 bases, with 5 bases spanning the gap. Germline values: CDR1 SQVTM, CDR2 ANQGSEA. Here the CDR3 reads CSVLHTDTQYF. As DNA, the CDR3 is TGCAGCGTTTTACACACAGATACGCAGTATTTT.

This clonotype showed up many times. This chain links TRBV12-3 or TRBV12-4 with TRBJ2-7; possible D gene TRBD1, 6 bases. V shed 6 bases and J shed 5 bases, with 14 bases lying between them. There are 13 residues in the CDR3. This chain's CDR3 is CASSGVGAHEQYF. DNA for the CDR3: TGTGCCAGCAGCGGGGTGGGGGCCCACGAGCAGTACTTC.

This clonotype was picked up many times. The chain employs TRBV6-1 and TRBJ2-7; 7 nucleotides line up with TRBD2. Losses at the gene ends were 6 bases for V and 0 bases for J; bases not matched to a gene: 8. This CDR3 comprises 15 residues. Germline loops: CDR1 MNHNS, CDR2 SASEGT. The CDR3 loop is CASRESQRGSYEQYF. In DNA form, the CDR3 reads TGTGCCAGCAGAGAATCACAGCGGGGCTCCTACGAGCAGTACTTC.

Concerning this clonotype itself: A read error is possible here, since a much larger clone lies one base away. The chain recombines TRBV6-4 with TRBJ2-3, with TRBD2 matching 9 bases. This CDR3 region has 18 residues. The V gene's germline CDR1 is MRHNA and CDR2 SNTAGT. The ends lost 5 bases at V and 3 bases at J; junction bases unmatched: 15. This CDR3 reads CASSLVASGTTHTDTQYF. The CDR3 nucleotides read TGTGCCAGCAGTTTGGTGGCTAGCGGGACTACCCATACAGATACGCAGTATTTT.

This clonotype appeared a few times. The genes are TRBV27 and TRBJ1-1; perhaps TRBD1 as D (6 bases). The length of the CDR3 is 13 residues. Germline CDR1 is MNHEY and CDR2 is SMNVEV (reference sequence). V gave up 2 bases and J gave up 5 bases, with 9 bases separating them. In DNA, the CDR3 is TGTGCCAGCAGTTTAGGGGGGCCGACTGAAGCTTTCTTT. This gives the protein CASSLGGPTEAFF.

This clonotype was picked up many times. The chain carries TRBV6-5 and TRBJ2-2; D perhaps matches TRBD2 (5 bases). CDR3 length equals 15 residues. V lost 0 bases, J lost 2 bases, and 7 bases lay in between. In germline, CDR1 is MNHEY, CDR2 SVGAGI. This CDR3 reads CASSYSPGNTGELFF. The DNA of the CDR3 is TGTGCCAGCAGTTACTCTCCGGGAAACACCGGGGAGCTGTTTTTT.

CDR3 in amino acids: CASSLSFGFTGGNQPQHF. The CDR3 coding sequence is TGTGCCAGCAGCTTGAGCTTCGGCTTCACAGGGGGCAATCAGCCCCAGCATTTT. J is TRBJ1-5 and V is TRBV5-6; 7 bases align to TRBD1. Trimming took 1 base from V and 2 from J; bases not matched to a gene: 12. The CDR3 has 18 amino acids. Germline loops: CDR1 SGHDT, CDR2 YYEEEE.

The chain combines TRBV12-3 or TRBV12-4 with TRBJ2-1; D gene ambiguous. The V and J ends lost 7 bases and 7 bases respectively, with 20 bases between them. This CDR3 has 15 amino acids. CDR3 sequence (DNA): TGTGCCAGCATACTGAGCGCGGTGGCCCGGAATGAGCAGTTCTTC. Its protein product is CASILSAVARNEQFF.

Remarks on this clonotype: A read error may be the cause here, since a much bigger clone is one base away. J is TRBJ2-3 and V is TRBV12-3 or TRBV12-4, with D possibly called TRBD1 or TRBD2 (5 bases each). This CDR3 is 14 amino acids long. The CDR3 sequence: CASSLGSSHGTRYF. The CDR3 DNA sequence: TGTGCCAGCAGTTTGGGTTCCTCTCACGGGACGCGGTATTTT.

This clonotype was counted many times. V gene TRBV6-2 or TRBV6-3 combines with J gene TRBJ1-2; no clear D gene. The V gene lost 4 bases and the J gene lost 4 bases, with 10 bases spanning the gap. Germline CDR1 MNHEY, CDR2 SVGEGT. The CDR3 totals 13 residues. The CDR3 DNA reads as TGTGCCAGCAGTTGGACGCTACTCTATGGCTACACCTTC. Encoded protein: CASSWTLLYGYTF.

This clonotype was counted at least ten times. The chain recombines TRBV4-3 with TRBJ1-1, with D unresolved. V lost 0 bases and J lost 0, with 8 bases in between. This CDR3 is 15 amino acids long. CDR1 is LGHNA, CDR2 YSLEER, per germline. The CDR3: CASSQERFMNTEAFF. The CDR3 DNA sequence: TGCGCCAGCAGCCAAGAGCGGTTCATGAACACTGAAGCTTTCTTT.

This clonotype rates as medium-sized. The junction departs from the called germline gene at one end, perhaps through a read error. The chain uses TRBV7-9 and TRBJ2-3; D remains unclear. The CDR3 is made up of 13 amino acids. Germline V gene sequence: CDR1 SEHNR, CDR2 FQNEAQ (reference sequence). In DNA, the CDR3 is TGCGCCAGTAGGGCCTCTAGCACAGATACGCAGTATTTT. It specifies CASRASSTDTQYF. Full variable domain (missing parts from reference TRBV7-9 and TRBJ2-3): DTGVSQNPRHKITKRGQNVTFRCDPISEHNRLYWYRQTLGQGPEFLTYFQNEAQLEKSRLLSDRFSAERPKGSFSTLEIQRTEQGDSAMYLCASRASSTDTQYFGPGTRLTVL.

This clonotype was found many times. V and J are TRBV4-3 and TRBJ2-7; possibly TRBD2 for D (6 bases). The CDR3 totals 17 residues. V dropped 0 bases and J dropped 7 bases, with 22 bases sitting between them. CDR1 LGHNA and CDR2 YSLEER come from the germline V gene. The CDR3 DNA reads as TGCGCCAGCAGCCAAGATAGGTCCCTAGCGAGAACTGGTGAGCAGTACTTC. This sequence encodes CASSQDRSLARTGEQYF.

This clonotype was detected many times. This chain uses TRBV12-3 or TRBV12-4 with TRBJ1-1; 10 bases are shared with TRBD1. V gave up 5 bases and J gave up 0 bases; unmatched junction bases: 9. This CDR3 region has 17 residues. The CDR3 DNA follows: TGTGCCAGCAGTGTATCTCCGGGACAGGGGATGAACACTGAAGCTTTCTTT. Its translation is CASSVSPGQGMNTEAFF.

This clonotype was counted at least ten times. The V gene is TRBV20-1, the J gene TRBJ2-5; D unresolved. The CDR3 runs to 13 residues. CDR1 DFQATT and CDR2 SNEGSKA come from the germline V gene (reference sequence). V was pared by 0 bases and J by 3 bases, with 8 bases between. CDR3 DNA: TGCAGTGCTAGAGAAACGACTGAAGAGACCCAGTACTTC. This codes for CSARETTEETQYF.

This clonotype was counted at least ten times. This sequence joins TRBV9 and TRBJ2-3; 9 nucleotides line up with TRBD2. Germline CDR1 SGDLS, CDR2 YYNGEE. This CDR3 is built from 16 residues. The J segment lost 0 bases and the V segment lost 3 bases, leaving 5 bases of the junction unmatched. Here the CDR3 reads CASSEGLAHSTDTQYF. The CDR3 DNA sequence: TGTGCCAGCAGCGAGGGACTAGCACATAGCACAGATACGCAGTATTTT. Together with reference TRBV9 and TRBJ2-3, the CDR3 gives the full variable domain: DSGVTQTPKHLITATGQRVTLRCSPRSGDLSVYWYQQSLDQGLQFLIQYYNGEERAKGNILERFSAQQFPDLHSELNLSSLELGDSALYFCASSEGLAHSTDTQYFGPGTRLTVL.

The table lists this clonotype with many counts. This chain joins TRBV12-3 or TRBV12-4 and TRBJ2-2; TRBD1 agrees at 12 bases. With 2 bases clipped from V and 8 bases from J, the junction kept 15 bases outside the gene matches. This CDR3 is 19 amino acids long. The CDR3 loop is CASSLKGTGGLPGPGELFF. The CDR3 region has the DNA TGTGCCAGCAGTTTAAAAGGGACAGGGGGCCTCCCCGGTCCGGGGGAGCTGTTTTTT.

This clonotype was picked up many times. As DNA, the CDR3 is TGCGCCAGCAGCCAGGCCGCGGACAGCTACGAGCAGTACTTC. The encoded protein is CASSQAADSYEQYF. The V and J genes are TRBV4-3 and TRBJ2-7; TRBD1 is a possible D gene (6 bases). Germline V lookup: CDR1 LGHNA, CDR2 YSLEER. The ends were cut back, 3 bases at V and 3 bases at J, with 12 bases in the middle. This CDR3 has 14 residues.